These T cell receptor beta chains were read from a single sample in a study of T-cell memory formation after mild COVID-19. Each CDR3 protein gets one entry after TCRdb re-called the 5' RACE reads with MiXCR. The table records about 160,000 distinct CDR3 sequences, about 28% of them present only once. The sequenced sample was PBMCs or a T cell subset sorted from them (not recorded which). The source is an adult woman who had mild COVID-19 (a few samples of this study predate the infection). Cell type and time point are not known. The CDR3 runs from the conserved cysteine through the conserved F or W. Rows give clone size only sometimes, using once, few, many, or a class for an expanded clone.

v_gene: TRBV12-3/TRBV12-4
abundance: -
j_gene: TRBJ2-7
len: 13
CDR3aa: CASRDRFSYEQYF

v_gene: TRBV6-2/TRBV6-3
abundance: -
j_gene: TRBJ2-4
len: 13
CDR3aa: CASRAGAKNIQYF

v_gene: TRBV12-3/TRBV12-4
abundance: -
j_gene: TRBJ2-3
len: 12
CDR3aa: CASSPDPDTQYF

v_gene: TRBV12-3/TRBV12-4
abundance: few
j_gene: TRBJ2-7
len: 15
CDR3aa: CASSRGGGGGYEQYF

v_gene: TRBV30
abundance: -
j_gene: TRBJ1-5
len: 13
CDR3aa: CAWSVYGDQPQHF

v_gene: TRBV24-1
abundance: -
j_gene: TRBJ1-2
len: 13
CDR3aa: CATSGNDRPGYTF

v_gene: TRBV24-1
abundance: few
j_gene: TRBJ2-7
len: 17
CDR3aa: CATSDTTGVRGTYEQYF

v_gene: TRBV7-2
abundance: few
j_gene: TRBJ2-6
len: 19
CDR3aa: CASSLPTSAGGGGANVLTF

v_gene: TRBV5-6
abundance: many
j_gene: TRBJ2-7
len: 12
CDR3aa: CASSLGRYEQYF

v_gene: TRBV5-1
abundance: few
j_gene: TRBJ2-1
len: 15
CDR3aa: CASSAPGLAVNEQFF

v_gene: TRBV6-1
abundance: few
j_gene: TRBJ2-2
len: 11
CDR3aa: CASSTVGELFF

v_gene: TRBV20-1
abundance: -
j_gene: TRBJ2-3
len: 18
CDR3aa: CSALRYHFSGREPDTQYF

v_gene: TRBV7-3
abundance: few
j_gene: TRBJ2-1
len: 15
CDR3aa: CASSPGTGGSNEQFF

v_gene: TRBV20-1
abundance: -
j_gene: TRBJ2-1
len: 14
CDR3aa: CSASEPSSYNEQFF

v_gene: TRBV12-3/TRBV12-4
abundance: -
j_gene: TRBJ1-2
len: 19
CDR3aa: CASSPPGQGTDPSNYGYTF

v_gene: TRBV7-2
abundance: few
j_gene: TRBJ2-1
len: 14
CDR3aa: CASSSEPSYNEQFF

v_gene: TRBV29-1
abundance: -
j_gene: TRBJ2-3
len: 14
CDR3aa: CSVGTMLSTDTQYF

v_gene: TRBV3-1
abundance: -
j_gene: TRBJ2-5
len: 17
CDR3aa: CASSLPGLAGGGETQYF

v_gene: TRBV7-9
abundance: few
j_gene: TRBJ1-1
len: 17
CDR3aa: CASVESSFGQKNTEAFF

v_gene: TRBV6-5
abundance: few
j_gene: TRBJ1-1
len: 16
CDR3aa: CASIKLPAAPNTEAFF

v_gene: TRBV7-9
abundance: -
j_gene: TRBJ1-2
len: 16
CDR3aa: CASSLGTGGANYGYTF

v_gene: TRBV10-3
abundance: few
j_gene: TRBJ1-6
len: 17
CDR3aa: CAISETWSRGNNSPLHF

v_gene: TRBV5-1
abundance: few
j_gene: TRBJ1-2
len: 13
CDR3aa: CASSFDREYGYTF

v_gene: TRBV7-3
abundance: few
j_gene: TRBJ2-3
len: 14
CDR3aa: CASSWTGREDTQYF

v_gene: TRBV3-1
abundance: few
j_gene: TRBJ1-2
len: 12
CDR3aa: CASSQGGRGPAF

v_gene: TRBV30
abundance: once
j_gene: TRBJ1-1
len: 11
CDR3aa: CAGTLNTEAFF

v_gene: TRBV18
abundance: -
j_gene: TRBJ1-3
len: 18
CDR3aa: CASSPTTDRPYSGNTIYF

v_gene: TRBV9
abundance: -
j_gene: TRBJ2-3
len: 15
CDR3aa: CASSVAGRGTDTQYF

v_gene: TRBV7-8
abundance: few
j_gene: TRBJ2-7
len: 15
CDR3aa: CASSPAASGGAAQYF

v_gene: TRBV7-3
abundance: -
j_gene: TRBJ2-2
len: 14
CDR3aa: CASSSGMNTGELFF

v_gene: TRBV7-8
abundance: once
j_gene: TRBJ2-2
len: 15
CDR3aa: CASSYRGGNDGELFF

v_gene: TRBV12-3/TRBV12-4
abundance: -
j_gene: TRBJ1-2
len: 15
CDR3aa: CASSSLGRGKDGYTF

v_gene: TRBV12-3/TRBV12-4
abundance: -
j_gene: TRBJ1-1
len: 14
CDR3aa: CASSGGNSNTEAFF

v_gene: TRBV20-1
abundance: few
j_gene: TRBJ2-5
len: 13
CDR3aa: CSAKTGIIETQYF

v_gene: TRBV5-1
abundance: few
j_gene: TRBJ2-2
len: 14
CDR3aa: CASSGALNTGELFF

v_gene: TRBV24-1
abundance: few
j_gene: TRBJ2-3
len: 16
CDR3aa: CATSDRLADHTDTQYF

v_gene: TRBV24-1
abundance: -
j_gene: TRBJ1-2
len: 16
CDR3aa: CATSDPGQGAGGGYTF

v_gene: TRBV29-1
abundance: -
j_gene: TRBJ1-1
len: 14
CDR3aa: CSGIQGNSDTEAFF

v_gene: TRBV28
abundance: -
j_gene: TRBJ2-7
len: 15
CDR3aa: CASTPLGNGPYEQYF

v_gene: TRBV20-1
abundance: -
j_gene: TRBJ2-7
len: 13
CDR3aa: CSAEPSFAYEQYF

v_gene: TRBV12-3/TRBV12-4
abundance: few
j_gene: TRBJ2-2
len: 15
CDR3aa: CASSPGQQVGGELFF

v_gene: TRBV7-8
abundance: few
j_gene: TRBJ2-7
len: 14
CDR3aa: CASSGSGFGGEQYF

v_gene: TRBV3-1
abundance: -
j_gene: TRBJ2-1
len: 12
CDR3aa: CASSHSNNEQFF

v_gene: TRBV5-1
abundance: -
j_gene: TRBJ2-7
len: 16
CDR3aa: CASSSPTSGVEYEQYF

v_gene: TRBV7-9
abundance: -
j_gene: TRBJ2-7
len: 15
CDR3aa: CASSLDPSGTYEQYF